The source of this TCR beta chain is a study of early T cells in non-severe SARS-CoV-2 infection. From germline, CDR1 is SGHTA and CDR2 FQGNSA. Trimming removed 1 base from V and 6 bases from J, with 16 bases in between. CDR3 length: 15 residues. Tagging with unique molecular identifiers was applied to individual cDNA molecules. TCRdb ran MiXCR on the 5' RACE reads and lists one entry per CDR3 protein. This sample has tens of thousands of distinct CDR3 sequences, with around 14% found just once. The chain joins TRBV7-2 to TRBJ2-7; maybe TRBD1 (6 bases). The receptor was isolated from an adult who was a healthcare worker with PCR-confirmed SARS-CoV-2 infection or an uninfected control (not recorded which). The sample taken for sequencing was whole blood. The CDR3 region is CASSLEAGVFSEQYF. In DNA form, the CDR3 reads TGTGCCAGCAGCTTAGAGGCAGGGGTCTTCTCCGAGCAGTACTTC.